Each of the 21 T cell receptor beta chains below was sequenced from the same sample in a study of a mutant IDH1 vaccine in newly diagnosed glioma. Sequencing was performed with immunoSEQ multiplex PCR; in TCRdb, only in-frame clones are kept and a portion is missing. The table lists tens of thousands of clones, approximately 92% of them singletons. No antigen has been assigned to these receptors. The time point here: week 35, safety follow-up. Topical imiquimod was applied with each vaccine dose, which held 300 ug of mutant IDH1 20-mer peptide. The sample in question was PBMCs, obtained from a glioma patient whose treatment included an IDH1 peptide vaccine. The receptors were sampled from a man between 50 and 59 years old with glioma.

This chain joins TRBV9 and TRBJ1-6; D remains ambiguous. Germline loops: CDR1 SGDLS, CDR2 YYNGEE. The CDR3 contains 14 residues. V shed 3 bases and J shed 5 bases, with 9 bases lying between them. The CDR3 sequence is CASSGSVNNSPLHF. In DNA form, the CDR3 reads TGTGCCAGCAGCGGCTCCGTGAATAATTCACCCCTCCACTTT.

The chain combines TRBV4-2 with TRBJ2-3; the D gene is possibly TRBD2 (6 bases). The length of the CDR3 is 13 residues. Germline V gene sequence: CDR1 LGHNA, CDR2 YNFKEQ. V lost 2 bases, J lost 6 bases, and 9 bases lay in between. The CDR3, as DNA: TGTGCCAGCAGCCAAACGGCGGGGGATACGCAGTATTTT. Its translation is CASSQTAGDTQYF.

V is TRBV10-2 and J is TRBJ1-2; 7 nucleotides agree with TRBD1. The CDR3 consists of 11 residues. The V gene's germline CDR1 is WSHSY and CDR2 SAAADI. J gave up 6 bases and V 8 bases, and 3 bases lay outside the gene matches. For the CDR3, the DNA is TGCGCCAGCCTACAGGGGAATGGCTACACCTTC. Amino acid sequence: CASLQGNGYTF.

The sample holds a few counts of this clone. The chain couples TRBV4-3 to TRBJ2-2; TRBD2 matches 13 bases. CDR3 length: 16 amino acids. V lost 1 base, J lost 8 bases, and 4 bases stayed unmatched. Per the germline V gene, CDR1 is LGHNA and CDR2 is YSLEER. In DNA, the CDR3 is TGCGCCAGCAGCCAAGGACTAGCGGGGGGTCCTGGGGAGCTGTTTTTT. As protein: CASSQGLAGGPGELFF.

The chain uses TRBV28 and TRBJ1-3; D call uncertain. Trimming removed 3 bases at V and 4 bases at J, with 4 bases between. The CDR3 sequence is 12 residues long. CDR1 is MDHEN and CDR2 is SYDVKM in the germline V gene. CDR3 region: CASSFRGNTIYF. The DNA of the CDR3 is TGTGCCAGCAGTTTTAGGGGAAACACCATATATTTT.

The chain employs TRBV27 and TRBJ2-7; D remains unclear. The CDR3 has 13 amino acids. V lost 2 bases and J 0 bases, leaving 5 bases between the germline ends. Germline V CDR1 and CDR2: MNHEY, SMNVEV (reference sequence). This chain's CDR3 is CASSLASSYEQYF. The CDR3, as DNA: TGTGCCAGCAGTTTAGCCAGCTCCTACGAGCAGTACTTC.

This sequence joins TRBV4-2 and TRBJ2-3, with D perhaps matching TRBD2 (6 bases). Per the germline V gene, CDR1 is LGHNA and CDR2 is YNFKEQ. This CDR3 is built from 15 residues. Deletions cut 8 bases from V and 1 base from J, with 16 bases between. The CDR3 DNA sequence: TGTGCCAGCGTTCGCGGGATTGCGGGCACAGATACGCAGTATTTT. It encodes CASVRGIAGTDTQYF.

The rearrangement links TRBV4-3 to TRBJ1-1; D is undetermined. The ends were cut back, 0 bases at V and 1 base at J, with 6 bases in the middle. The CDR3 extends over 14 amino acids. In germline, CDR1 is LGHNA, CDR2 YSLEER. The DNA of the CDR3 is TGCGCCAGCAGCCAAGATTCAGGGAACACTGAAGCTTTCTTT. Protein product: CASSQDSGNTEAFF.

The rearrangement uses TRBV4-1 and TRBJ2-3, with 11 bases identical to TRBD2. Germline loops: CDR1 MGHRA, CDR2 YSYEKL. CDR3 length: 18 residues. V lost 1 base to trimming and J lost 3 bases; unmatched junction nucleotides: 9. The chain's CDR3 is CASSQGPQLAGATDTQYF. DNA of the CDR3: TGCGCCAGCAGCCAAGGTCCCCAACTAGCGGGGGCTACAGATACGCAGTATTTT.

J is TRBJ2-5 and V is TRBV5-1, with D maybe TRBD1 (6 bases). The V gene's germline CDR1 is SGHRS and CDR2 YFSETQ. This CDR3 has 15 residues. V dropped 3 bases and J dropped 2 bases, with 14 bases sitting between them. The CDR3 region is CASSSPNDRQETQYF. The CDR3 DNA reads TGCGCCAGCAGCTCGCCCAATGACAGGCAAGAGACCCAGTACTTC.

This clone was seen once. The J gene is TRBJ1-6, the V gene TRBV4-2; possibly TRBD1 for D (5 bases). The CDR3 runs to 15 residues. V lost 4 bases and J lost 5, with 12 bases in between. Looked up from germline, CDR1 is LGHNA and CDR2 is YNFKEQ. The CDR3 DNA reads TGTGCCAGCAGCCCAAATCAAGGGGATAATTCACCCCTCCACTTT. Residues: CASSPNQGDNSPLHF.

This chain links TRBV6-5 with TRBJ1-2; maybe TRBD1 (6 bases). Germline lookup yields CDR1 MNHEY and CDR2 SVGAGI. The V gene lost 6 bases and the J gene lost 2 bases, with 13 bases spanning the gap. This CDR3 is built from 14 residues. The CDR3 DNA reads TGTGCCAGCAGAGTGCAGGGGACCAACTATGGCTACACCTTC. It codes for CASRVQGTNYGYTF.

V usage is TRBV2 and J usage is TRBJ1-2; 8 nucleotides agree with TRBD1. J lost 4 bases, V lost 3 bases, and 4 bases had no gene match. The CDR3 runs 14 residues. Germline loops: CDR1 SNHLY, CDR2 FYNNEI. In nucleotides, the CDR3 is TGTGCCAGCAGTGAGGCGGGACAGGCCTATGGCTACACCTTC. This encodes CASSEAGQAYGYTF.

The chain uses TRBV6-4 and TRBJ2-1; D remains unclear. The CDR3 spans 14 residues. Per germline, CDR1 MRHNA and CDR2 SNTAGT. V shed 0 bases and J shed 13 bases, with 16 bases lying between them. CDR3 sequence: CASSDSGLSGVQFF. The CDR3 DNA sequence: TGTGCCAGCAGTGACTCAGGGCTTTCCGGAGTTCAGTTCTTC.

V gene TRBV7-9 combines with J gene TRBJ2-1; 13 nucleotides align to TRBD2. V lost 5 bases to trimming and J lost 7 bases; unmatched junction nucleotides: 5. Germline V gene sequence: CDR1 SEHNR, CDR2 FQNEAQ (reference sequence). CDR3 length: 15 residues. CDR3 sequence: CASSSGTSGVNEQFF. CDR3 in DNA: TGTGCCAGCAGCAGCGGGACTAGCGGGGTGAATGAGCAGTTCTTC.

V gene TRBV9 combines with J gene TRBJ1-4, with 8 bases that match TRBD1. Germline V lookup: CDR1 SGDLS, CDR2 YYNGEE. V gave up 0 bases and J gave up 8 bases; unmatched junction bases: 9. This CDR3 has 16 amino acids. CDR3 in DNA: TGTGCCAGCAGCGTAGGTCGGACAGGGAAGGAAGAAAAACTGTTTTTT. It specifies CASSVGRTGKEEKLFF.

The chain couples TRBV5-1 to TRBJ1-2, with TRBD1 matching 9 bases. The CDR3 runs 13 residues. V trimming: 5 bases; J trimming: 4 bases; junction bases outside the gene matches: 3. The germline gives CDR1 SGHRS, CDR2 YFSETQ. The CDR3 nucleotides are TGCGCCAGCAGGCCGACAGGGGGCTATGGCTACACCTTC. The encoded protein is CASRPTGGYGYTF.

This chain uses TRBV4-3 with TRBJ1-3; unclear D gene. Germline values: CDR1 LGHNA, CDR2 YSLEER. The length of the CDR3 is 16 residues. V lost 0 bases and J lost 0, with 9 bases in between. The CDR3 loop reads CASSQDTPSSGNTIYF. The CDR3 DNA follows: TGCGCCAGCAGCCAAGATACCCCGAGCTCTGGAAACACCATATATTTT.

This clone appeared a single time. The chain combines TRBV9 with TRBJ2-2; TRBD2 agrees at 14 bases. Germline CDR1 and CDR2: SGDLS and YYNGEE. Losses at the gene ends were 5 bases for V and 6 bases for J; bases not matched to a gene: 3. CDR3 size: 15 residues. In DNA form, the CDR3 reads TGTGCCAGCAGTGAGACTAGCGGGGGGGCCGGGGAGCTGTTTTTT. It encodes CASSETSGGAGELFF.

The chain combines TRBV5-1 with TRBJ1-2; 12 bases line up with TRBD1. From germline, CDR1 is SGHRS and CDR2 YFSETQ. The CDR3 length is 17 residues. Germline trimming cut 0 bases from V and 8 bases from J; bases unmatched to any gene: 11. CDR3 protein: CASSLAPGQGAEGGYTF. CDR3 nucleotides: TGCGCCAGCAGCTTGGCCCCGGGACAGGGGGCTGAGGGGGGCTACACCTTC. Drawing the rest from reference TRBV5-1 and TRBJ1-2, the complete variable domain is KAGVTQTPRYLIKTRGQQVTLSCSPISGHRSVSWYQQTPGQGLQFLFEYFSETQRNKGNFPGRFSGRQFSNSRSEMNVSTLELGDSALYLCASSLAPGQGAEGGYTFGSGTRLTVV.

The CDR3 sequence: CASSKNRGGTETQYF. The CDR3 nucleotides are TGTGCCAGCAGTAAAAACAGGGGCGGGACGGAGACCCAGTACTTC. The rearrangement links TRBV6-1 to TRBJ2-5; D is possibly TRBD1 (7 bases). The ends were cut back, 5 bases at V and 5 bases at J, with 18 bases in the middle. The CDR3 covers 15 residues. Germline CDR1 reads MNHNS; CDR2 reads SASEGT.